This T cell receptor beta chain was profiled in a study of cytomegalovirus exposure and HLA in healthy donors. Primers for the PCR totalled 60 Vbeta and 13 Jbeta. Clones were read by immunoSEQ multiplex PCR, and TCRdb kept only the in-frame ones, dropping some. The sample has under 200,000 clones, around 79% seen once. The germline gives CDR1 SGHDT, CDR2 YYEEEE. V lost 3 bases, J lost 5 bases, and 7 bases stayed unmatched. There are 14 residues in the CDR3. The clonotype was recovered from a woman in her 40s in good health and CMV-seronegative. The rearrangement joins TRBV5-6 to TRBJ2-5, with 7 bases lining up with TRBD1. Sequenced input: PBMCs. The CDR3, as DNA: TGTGCCAGCAGCTCTACAGGGGTTCTGGAGACCCAGTACTTC. It is translated as CASSSTGVLETQYF.